Listed here is a single TCR beta chain. What it binds is not known. With 3 bases clipped from V and 6 bases from J, the junction kept 13 bases outside the gene matches. CDR1 and CDR2 (germline): SGHNT, YYREEE (reference sequence). The CDR3 is 18 amino acids. This entry is derived from a study of T cell repertoires in cytomegalovirus infection. Study overall: TCR beta signatures that were public indicated CMV infection and matching HLA type. General observations from the study: Frequencies of public TCR beta families were cumulated, and this identified carriers of CMV plus the relevant HLA. CMV-specific TCR beta clonotypes restricted by HLA-C were the ones dominating the ex vivo response.

Each CDR3 protein is one row after TCRdb ran MiXCR on the reads. Of about 110,000 distinct CDR3 sequences listed, about a tenth were seen once; the top ten hold around 33%. The chain couples TRBV5-4 to TRBJ2-3, with 13 bases fitting TRBD2. The sample was PBMCs, sequenced either directly or after in vitro stimulation (not recorded which). The sequence derives from a human donor in good health (CMV status not recorded). Some clones in this sample may be carry-over from other donors' samples. The CDR3 bases are TGTGCCAGCAGCTGGACTAGCGGGGGCCGACCAACGGTGGATACGCAGTATTTT. It encodes CASSWTSGGRPTVDTQYF.